This TCR beta chain originates from a study of cytomegalovirus exposure and HLA in healthy donors. Regarding the study as a whole: In the analysis, some V segments, TRBV6-2 and TRBV6-3 included, were excluded as indistinguishable.

Primers included in the PCR were 60 Vbeta and 13 Jbeta primers. TCRdb keeps only in-frame clones here, not all; method: immunoSEQ multiplex PCR. The table has 110,000 to 150,000 clones, about 74% seen once. This clone was counted once. What it recognizes is unknown. Its ends do not fully match the called genes, so a read error is possible. The germline CDR1 and CDR2 sequences are LNHDA and SQIVND (reference sequence). This CDR3 has 14 amino acids. The TCR originated in a middle-aged woman in good health and CMV-seronegative. Sequenced input: PBMCs. The rearrangement uses TRBV19 and TRBJ2-2; D might be TRBD2 (5 bases). The CDR3 nucleotides read TGCGCTGGAGGTGGGCAACAAAACACCGGGGAGCTGTTTTTT. Encoded protein: CAGGGQQNTGELFF.